Listed below are T cell receptor beta chains from one sample, sequenced in a study of T cells expressing NK-cell markers. Reanalyzing the 5' RACE reads, TCRdb keeps one entry per CDR3 protein, without DNA. Its table records some 140,000 distinct CDR3 sequences. The sample was blood T cells: a sorted CD56 or NKG2C T cell subset, CD4+ or CD8+ T cells, or bulk PBMC T cells (not recorded which). The receptors were gathered from a woman between 45 and 60 years old in good health. Each CDR3 is given with its conserved first and last residue.

>TRBJ2-3|TRBV24-1
CATSPGEQGLADTQYF
>TRBJ1-1|TRBV11-3
CASSSNRVREAFF
>TRBJ2-3|TRBV4-1
CASRHPSSGGFTDTQYF
>TRBJ2-3|TRBV3-1
CASSLRTSTDTQYF
>TRBJ2-1|TRBV24-1
CATSDFAEGVNNEQFF
>TRBJ2-7|TRBV29-1
CSVTPWDRNEQYF
>TRBJ2-1|TRBV15
CATSSSRGPYNEQFF
>TRBJ2-4|TRBV7-9
CASSGAREAKNIQYF
>TRBJ2-1|TRBV12-3/TRBV12-4
CASSLEGPYNEQFF
>TRBJ2-7|TRBV19
CASSNRDSPSYEQYF
>TRBJ1-1|TRBV5-1
CASSLVGDRDTEAFF
>TRBJ2-7|TRBV13
CASSIWTSQIGEQYF
>TRBJ2-7|TRBV3-1
CASSIEGVGPYEQYF
>TRBJ2-7|TRBV4-1
CASSPDRGGSYEQYF
>TRBJ2-5|TRBV2
CASRHPEASETQYF
>TRBJ2-1|TRBV10-3
CAISESRLADNEQFF
>TRBJ2-2|TRBV7-2
CASSLRQGLTGELFF
>TRBJ2-7|TRBV27
CASSLSIIGTSYEQYF
>TRBJ2-3|TRBV3-1
CVSSQVSADTQYF
>TRBJ2-2|TRBV27
CASSLSSTLRELFF
>TRBJ2-3|TRBV7-3
CASSSGTVSTDTQYF
>TRBJ2-1|TRBV12-3/TRBV12-4
CASSHLAGGKPEQFF
>TRBJ2-2|TRBV10-2
CATTSGLELPGELFF
>TRBJ2-7|TRBV28
CASSDQLDRGQTYEQYF
>TRBJ2-1|TRBV5-1
CASSLPSGAVAYNEQFF
>TRBJ1-1|TRBV9
CASSVAGTADLEAFF
>TRBJ2-2|TRBV24-1
CATSEGREHTGELFF
>TRBJ1-2|TRBV3-1
CASSQDGEGDYGYTF
>TRBJ2-5|TRBV13
CASSLVSGRAPETQYF
>TRBJ2-1|TRBV12-3/TRBV12-4
CASTQFPDFGNEQFF
>TRBJ1-2|TRBV5-1
CASSFEGRGNGYTF
>TRBJ1-1|TRBV4-1
CASSQDLGAYYTEAFF
>TRBJ2-2|TRBV7-7
CASSQPGTGAGELFF
>TRBJ2-5|TRBV7-6
CASSLTAWKAEYQETQYF
>TRBJ2-7|TRBV7-9
CASSPPVGDEQYF
>TRBJ2-1|TRBV13
CASSPQGSEAQFF
>TRBJ2-1|TRBV2
CASTGTMSSYNEQFF
>TRBJ2-2|TRBV7-9
CVQGTNTGELFF
>TRBJ1-2|TRBV9
CASSVGGANYGYTF
>TRBJ2-7|TRBV3-1
CASSQERPPQQYF
>TRBJ2-1|TRBV3-1
CASSQVNREWGYNEQFF
>TRBJ2-1|TRBV5-1
CASSLDRGYTSYNEQFF
>TRBJ2-7|TRBV18
CASSPPGPIYGEQYF